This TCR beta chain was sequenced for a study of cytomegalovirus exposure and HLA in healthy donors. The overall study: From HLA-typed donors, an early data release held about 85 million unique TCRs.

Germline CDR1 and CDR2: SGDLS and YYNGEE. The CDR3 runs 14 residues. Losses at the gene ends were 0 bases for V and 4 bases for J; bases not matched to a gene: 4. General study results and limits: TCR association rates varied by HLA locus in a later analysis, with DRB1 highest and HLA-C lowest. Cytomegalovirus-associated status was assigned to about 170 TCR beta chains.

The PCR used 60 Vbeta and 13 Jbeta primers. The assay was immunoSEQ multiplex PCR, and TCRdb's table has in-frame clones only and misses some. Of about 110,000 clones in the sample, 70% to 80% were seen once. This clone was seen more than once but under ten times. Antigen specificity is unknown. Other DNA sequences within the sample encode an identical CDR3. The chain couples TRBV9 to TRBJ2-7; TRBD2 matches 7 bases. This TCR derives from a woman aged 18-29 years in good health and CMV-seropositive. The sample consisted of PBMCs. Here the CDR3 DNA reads TGTGCCAGCAGCGTAGGGGGGGGAACATACGAGCAGTACTTC. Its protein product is CASSVGGGTYEQYF.